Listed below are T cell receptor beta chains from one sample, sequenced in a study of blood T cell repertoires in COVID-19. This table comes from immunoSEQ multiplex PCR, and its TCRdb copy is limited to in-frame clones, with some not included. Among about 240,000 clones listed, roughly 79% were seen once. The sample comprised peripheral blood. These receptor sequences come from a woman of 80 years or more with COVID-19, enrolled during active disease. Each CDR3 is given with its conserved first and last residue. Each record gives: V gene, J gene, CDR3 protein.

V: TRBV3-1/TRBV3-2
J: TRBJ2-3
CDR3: CASSLARGPSTDTQYF

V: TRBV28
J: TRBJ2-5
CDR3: CASRGGNPMRETQYF

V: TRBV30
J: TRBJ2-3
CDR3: CAWNLGGDTQYF

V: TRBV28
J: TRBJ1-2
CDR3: CASNRPGQGASDYGYTF

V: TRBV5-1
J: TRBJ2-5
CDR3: CASSLVGTSSKETQYF

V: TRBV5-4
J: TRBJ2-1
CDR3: CASSSRQAGNNEQFF

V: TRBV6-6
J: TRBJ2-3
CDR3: CASSRQTGKSSSTDTQYF

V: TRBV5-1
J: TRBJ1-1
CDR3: CASSPPGKGTEAFF

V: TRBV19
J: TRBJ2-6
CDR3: CATHSRAFSGANVLTF

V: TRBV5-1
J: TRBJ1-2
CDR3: CASRNLQGAGDGYTF

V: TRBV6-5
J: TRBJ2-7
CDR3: CASRGQGQYEQYF

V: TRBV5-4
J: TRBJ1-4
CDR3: CATTDGTGLGEKLFF

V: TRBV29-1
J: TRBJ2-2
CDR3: CSAQTGNTGELFF

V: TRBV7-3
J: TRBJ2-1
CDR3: CASSLNSPGGEQFF

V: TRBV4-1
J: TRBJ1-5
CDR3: CASSQVVGTEINQPQHF

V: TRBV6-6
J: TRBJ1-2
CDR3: CASSSPGQTYGYTF

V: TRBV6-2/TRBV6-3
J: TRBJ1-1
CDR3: CASSYHGYTEAFF

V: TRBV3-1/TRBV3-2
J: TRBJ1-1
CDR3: CASSHIQGATEAFF

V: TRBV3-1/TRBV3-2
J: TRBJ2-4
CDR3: CASSHKSPPRWKLAKNIQYF

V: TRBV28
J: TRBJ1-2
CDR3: CASSTGQVQRYYGYTF

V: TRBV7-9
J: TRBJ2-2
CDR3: CASSRGGNTGELFF

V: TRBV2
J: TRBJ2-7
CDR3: CASNPLIRERGISYELYF

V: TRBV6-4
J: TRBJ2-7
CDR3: CASSDYWTGVSPGATYEQYF

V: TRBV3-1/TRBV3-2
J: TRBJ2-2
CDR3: CASSYRDGELFF

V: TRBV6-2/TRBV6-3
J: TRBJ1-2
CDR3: CASSYRGGVYGYTF

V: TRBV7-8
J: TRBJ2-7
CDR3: CASRPGGSSYEQYF

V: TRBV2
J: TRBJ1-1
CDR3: CASSVLRQANTEAFF

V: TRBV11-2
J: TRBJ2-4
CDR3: CASSEASAGARVRAQYF

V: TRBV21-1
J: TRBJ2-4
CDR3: CASSIRLAGGPHQNAKNIQYF

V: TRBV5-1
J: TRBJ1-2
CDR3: CASSPEGGYGYTF

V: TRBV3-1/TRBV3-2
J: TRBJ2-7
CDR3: CASSQDRQGKQYF

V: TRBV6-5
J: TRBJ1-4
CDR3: CASSLGDSGGEKLFF

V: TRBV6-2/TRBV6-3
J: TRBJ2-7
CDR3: CASSLKLTSGEQYF

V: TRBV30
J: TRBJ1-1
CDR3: CAWSNRMDTEAFF

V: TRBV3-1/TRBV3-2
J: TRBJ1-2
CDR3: CASSQGTGARGYTF